The present TCR beta chain was sequenced within a study of cytomegalovirus exposure and HLA in healthy donors. Germline-derived CDR1 and CDR2 are MNHNS and SASEGT. This CDR3 comprises 16 residues. Between the trimmed V and J ends, which lost 4 bases and 3 bases, there was a span of 16 bases. The study ran its PCR with 60 Vbeta and 13 Jbeta primers. Sequenced by immunoSEQ multiplex PCR; TCRdb stores in-frame clones only, minus some. This sample yields roughly 150,000 clones, of which around 75% are seen a single time; about 11% belongs to the top ten. This TCR derives from a young man in good health and CMV-seropositive. V usage is TRBV6-1 and J usage is TRBJ1-5; the D gene is possibly TRBD1 (6 bases). The sample taken for sequencing was PBMCs. CDR3 DNA sequence: TGTGCCAGCAGTGCAATGACAGGAGAGAACAATCAGCCCCAGCATTTT. Translated: CASSAMTGENNQPQHF.